This T cell receptor beta chain stems from a study of T cells in localized non-small cell lung cancer. Broader study findings: Adjacent lung had a median about 57 of the 100 largest tumor clones. Measurement of T cell clonality placed uninvolved adjacent lung highest, above the level in tumor. Increased T cell density in blood showed an association with longer overall survival.

As regards this clone: Its matching antigen is unknown.

The table came from immunoSEQ multiplex PCR; TCRdb's copy has only in-frame clones and leaves some out. This sample yields 72,000 or so clones, of which around four fifths are seen a single time; roughly 14% belongs to the top ten. V lost 4 bases and J lost 0, with 5 bases in between. The CDR3 totals 13 residues. Germline V gene sequence: CDR1 SGHRS, CDR2 YFSETQ. The TCR was taken from a female donor of 60 years or more with stage I lung adenocarcinoma. The sequences come from peripheral blood, collected before any cancer treatment. The chain couples TRBV5-1 to TRBJ1-5; D gene ambiguous. CDR3 nucleotide sequence: TGCGCCAGCAGCAGAGATAGCAATCAGCCCCAGCATTTT. Its protein is CASSRDSNQPQHF.